Listed below are T cell receptor beta chains from one sample, sequenced in a study of shared clonotypes between healthy human individuals. The table came from immunoSEQ multiplex PCR; TCRdb's copy has only in-frame clones and leaves some out. This sample has around 2.1 million clones, with approximately 94% found just once. The sequenced sample was naive CD8+ T cells from PBMCs. These receptors all stem from a man aged 18-30 years in good health. Some clones in this sample may be carry-over from other donors' samples. Both conserved end residues are part of each CDR3. D genes are given only for firm matches. Rows may omit the clone size; those that give it use once, few, many or a size class.

j_call,d_call,clone_size,v_call,cdr3_nt,cdr3_aa
TRBJ2-5,-,-,TRBV11-2,TGTGCCAGCAGCCTACGTAGCGGAACCCAAGAGACCCAGTACTTC,CASSLRSGTQETQYF
TRBJ2-5,TRBD1,-,TRBV7-9,TGTGCCAGCAGCTTACGTACGACAGGGGCGGGGGAGACCCAGTACTTC,CASSLRTTGAGETQYF
TRBJ2-5,TRBD2,-,TRBV7-7,TGTGCCAGCAGCTTAGAGGTGGGAGGGGTCCAAGAGACCCAGTACTTC,CASSLEVGGVQETQYF
TRBJ1-1,-,-,TRBV14,TGTGCCAGCAGCCAAGATCGGGGGACTGAAGCTTTCTTT,CASSQDRGTEAFF
TRBJ2-7,-,-,TRBV28,TGTGCCAGCAGTCCCAGACAGGTCACCTCCTACGAGCAGTACTTC,CASSPRQVTSYEQYF
TRBJ1-1,-,-,TRBV6-5,TGTGCCAGCAGTCTTCCGGGGGACACTGAAGCTTTCTTT,CASSLPGDTEAFF
TRBJ1-5,-,-,TRBV4-1,TGCGCCAGCAGCCAAGCCCCAGGGATGCGTCAGCCCCAGCATTTT,CASSQAPGMRQPQHF
TRBJ1-1,TRBD1,-,TRBV27,TGTACCATCGGGACAGGGGGCTTCGGGACTGAAGCTTTCTTT,CTIGTGGFGTEAFF
TRBJ2-1,-,-,TRBV28,TGTGCCAGCAGTTTGAGGAGCGTGTCCTCCTACAATGAGCAGTTCTTC,CASSLRSVSSYNEQFF
TRBJ2-1,-,-,TRBV4-1,TGCGCCAGCAGCCAAGAGGGGGCAGGGGTCAATGAGCAGTTCTTC,CASSQEGAGVNEQFF
TRBJ2-7,-,-,TRBV27,TGTGCCAGCAGCTTGGCCCCTGCCAGCTCCTACGAGCAGTACTTC,CASSLAPASSYEQYF
TRBJ2-3,-,-,TRBV10-3,TGTGCCATCAGTGAGTCGCTAGCGAGAAGCACAGATACGCAGTATTTT,CAISESLARSTDTQYF
TRBJ1-1,-,-,TRBV4-1,TGCGCCAGCAGCCAAGATCTGGCCGGTAATGAAGCTTTCTTT,CASSQDLAGNEAFF
TRBJ2-2,-,-,TRBV28,TGTGCCAGCAGTTTACCGGTCACCGGGGAGCTGTTTTTT,CASSLPVTGELFF
TRBJ2-1,TRBD2,-,TRBV6-5,TGTGCCAGCAGTCTACTAGCGGGAGGTTACAATGAGCAGTTCTTC,CASSLLAGGYNEQFF
TRBJ2-3,-,-,TRBV19,TGTGCCAGTAGTAAGGGGGAAACCCACACAGATACGCAGTATTTT,CASSKGETHTDTQYF
TRBJ2-1,-,-,TRBV6-1,TGTGCCAGCAGTGTGGGGAGAACGGACAATGAGCAGTTCTTC,CASSVGRTDNEQFF
TRBJ1-5,-,-,TRBV2,TGTGCCAGCAACCCAGGGAGTGGCAATCAGCCCCAGCATTTT,CASNPGSGNQPQHF
TRBJ2-7,TRBD1,-,TRBV5-1,TGCGCCAGCAGCTTTCGCCAGGGGGCCCTCTACGAGCAGTACTTC,CASSFRQGALYEQYF
TRBJ2-7,TRBD2,-,TRBV28,TGTGCCAGCAGTTTACATGCGGGAGACACCTACGAGCAGTACTTC,CASSLHAGDTYEQYF
TRBJ2-5,-,-,TRBV13,TGTGCCAGCAGCTCGCGAGCGTACCAAGAGACCCAGTACTTC,CASSSRAYQETQYF
TRBJ1-6,-,once,TRBV4-1,TGCGCCAGCAGCCAAATTTTAGGAGGGAATTCACCCCTCCACTTT,CASSQILGGNSPLHF
TRBJ1-1,-,-,TRBV4-2,TGTGCCAGCAGCAAGGTACGAATCATGAACACTGAAGCTTTCTTT,CASSKVRIMNTEAFF
TRBJ2-1,TRBD2,-,TRBV5-6,TGTGCCAGCAGCCTGGGCGGGAGGCTAAATGAGCAGTTCTTC,CASSLGGRLNEQFF
TRBJ2-7,TRBD2,-,TRBV5-1,TGCGCCAGCAGCTTGGTAGTAGCAGGGAGGGACTACGAGCAGTACTTC,CASSLVVAGRDYEQYF
TRBJ2-7,-,once,TRBV14,TGTGCCAGCAGCCAAGACTTACAGGGCTTCTTCGGGCACGAGCAGTACTTC,CASSQDLQGFFGHEQYF
TRBJ2-1,TRBD2,-,TRBV18,TGTGCCAGCTCACCACCAAGCGGGAGGGCCTTCGACAATGAGCAGTTCTTC,CASSPPSGRAFDNEQFF
TRBJ2-7,TRBD2,-,TRBV7-9,TGTGCCAGCAGCTCCGGGAGCGGGAGTGAGGCCTACGAGCAGTACTTC,CASSSGSGSEAYEQYF
TRBJ2-7,TRBD2,-,TRBV6-1,TGTGCCAGCAGTGGAGAAAGCGGGAGTGGCTACGAGCAGTACTTC,CASSGESGSGYEQYF
TRBJ2-7,TRBD2,-,TRBV10-2,TGCGCCAGCAAGGACGGCGGGAGCGGTCGCGAGCAGTACTTC,CASKDGGSGREQYF
TRBJ1-1,TRBD1,-,TRBV7-9,TGTGCCAGCAGCTTGGGACAGTTAACTGAAGCTTTCTTT,CASSLGQLTEAFF
TRBJ1-5,-,once,TRBV4-3,TGCGCCAGCAGCCAAGATACCCGAACAGGGAGAAATCAGCCCCAGCATTTT,CASSQDTRTGRNQPQHF
TRBJ2-7,-,once,TRBV2,TGTGCCAGCAGTGCTCCAGCGTCCTACGAGCAGTACTTC,CASSAPASYEQYF
TRBJ2-5,-,-,TRBV7-8,TGTGCCAGCAGCTTAACCTCATGGGGGACCCAGTACTTC,CASSLTSWGTQYF
TRBJ2-7,-,-,TRBV4-3,TGCGCCAGCAGCCAAGGACTCCTCTACGAGCAGTACTTC,CASSQGLLYEQYF
TRBJ2-1,-,-,TRBV5-4,TGTGCCAGCAGCGGGTCCTACAATGAGCAGTTCTTC,CASSGSYNEQFF
TRBJ2-7,-,-,TRBV7-9,TGTGCCAGCAGCTCCACGACAGGAGTGAGCGAGCAGTACTTC,CASSSTTGVSEQYF
TRBJ1-6,-,-,TRBV27,TGTGCCAGCAGTTCCTACGCCCTCGGGACCTCCCTCCACTTT,CASSSYALGTSLHF
TRBJ2-5,-,-,TRBV19,TGTGCCAGTAGTATAGGGCAGGGAGAGACCCAGTACTTC,CASSIGQGETQYF
TRBJ1-1,-,once,TRBV7-9,TGTGCCAGCAGCTACCGGGGGAGAGAAGCTTTCTTT,CASSYRGREAFF
TRBJ1-2,-,-,TRBV28,TGTGCCAGCAGCTATCACACAGGTTATGGCTACACCTTC,CASSYHTGYGYTF
TRBJ1-4,TRBD1,-,TRBV23-1,TGCGCCAGCGTTAATTCGACAGGGGGTTTTTATAATGCAACTAATGAAAAACTGTTTTTT,CASVNSTGGFYNATNEKLFF
TRBJ2-1,TRBD2,-,TRBV30,TGTGCCTGGAGTCCCGCTAGCGGGAGGCTAGTAAATGAGCAGTTCTTC,CAWSPASGRLVNEQFF
TRBJ2-7,-,-,TRBV6-5,TGTGCCAGCAGTTACTCCAGTCGGGGATACTACGAGCAGTACTTC,CASSYSSRGYYEQYF
TRBJ2-7,-,-,TRBV2,TGTGCCAGCCGAGACGCAACCTACGAGCAGTACTTC,CASRDATYEQYF
TRBJ2-1,-,-,TRBV9,TGTGCCAGCAGCGGAGGCCGTAGAAACCCTCCCCACAATGAGCAGTTCTTC,CASSGGRRNPPHNEQFF
TRBJ2-5,-,-,TRBV5-1,TGCGCCAGCAGTCCCGGGGAGAAGGCAGAGACCCAGTACTTC,CASSPGEKAETQYF
TRBJ1-4,TRBD1,-,TRBV7-9,TGTGCCAGCAGCCTTGGACAGGGGGCCTCTAAGGAAAAACTGTTTTTT,CASSLGQGASKEKLFF
TRBJ2-2,-,-,TRBV19,TGTGCCAGTAGTATAGCCCCAACCGCAACCGGGGAGCTGTTTTTT,CASSIAPTATGELFF
TRBJ1-4,-,-,TRBV7-9,TGTGCCAGCAGCTTAGAAGCGGCTCGGGGAAATGAAAAACTGTTTTTT,CASSLEAARGNEKLFF
TRBJ1-2,TRBD1,-,TRBV6-1,TGTGCCAGCAGTGAAGGGACAGGGGATCCAAATGGCTACACCTTC,CASSEGTGDPNGYTF
TRBJ2-1,-,-,TRBV4-1,TGCGCCAGCAGCCAAGACGGTCGGGGACCGGCTATCGACAATGAGCAGTTCTTC,CASSQDGRGPAIDNEQFF